A selection of T cell receptor beta chains follows, all from one sample in a study of cytomegalovirus exposure and HLA in healthy donors. Sequencing used immunoSEQ multiplex PCR; TCRdb keeps in-frame clones, though not all of them. The sample consists of 200,000 to 250,000 clones, around 78% of them appearing once. Sequenced sample: PBMCs. The receptors stem from a woman under 30 in good health and CMV-seronegative. CDR3s include the opening cysteine and the closing phenylalanine or tryptophan. Each record gives: D gene, V gene, J gene, CDR3 DNA, CDR3 protein. The D gene is left open where the match is weak.

>-|TRBV6-4|TRBJ2-3
TGTCCGGGCGGGGGCCGCCCAGATACGCAGTATTTT
CPGGGRPDTQYF
>-|TRBV5-4|TRBJ2-7
TGTGCCAGCAGCTTGGGCGTAGGCGGCTCCTACGAGCAGTACTTC
CASSLGVGGSYEQYF
>-|TRBV2|TRBJ2-5
TGTGCCAGCAGGCCAGACCAAGAGACCCAGTACTTC
CASRPDQETQYF